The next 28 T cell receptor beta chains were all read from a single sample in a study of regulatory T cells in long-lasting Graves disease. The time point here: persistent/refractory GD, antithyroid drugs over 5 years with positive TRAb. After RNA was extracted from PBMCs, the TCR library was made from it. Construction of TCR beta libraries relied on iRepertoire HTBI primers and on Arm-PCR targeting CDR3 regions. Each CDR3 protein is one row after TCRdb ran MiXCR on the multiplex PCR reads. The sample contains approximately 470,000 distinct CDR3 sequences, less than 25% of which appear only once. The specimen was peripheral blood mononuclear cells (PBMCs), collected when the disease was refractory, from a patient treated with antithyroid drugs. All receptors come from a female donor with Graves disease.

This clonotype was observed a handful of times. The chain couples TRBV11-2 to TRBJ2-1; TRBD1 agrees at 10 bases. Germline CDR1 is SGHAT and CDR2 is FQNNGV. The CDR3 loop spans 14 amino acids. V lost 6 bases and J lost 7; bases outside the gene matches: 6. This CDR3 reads CASRLGQGRNEQFF. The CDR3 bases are TGTGCCAGCAGATTGGGACAGGGGAGAAATGAGCAGTTCTTC. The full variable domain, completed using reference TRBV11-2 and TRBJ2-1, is EAGVAQSPRYKIIEKRQSVAFWCNPISGHATLYWYQQILGQGPKLLIQFQNNGVVDDSQLPKDRFSAERLKGVDSTLKIQPAKLEDSAVYLCASRLGQGRNEQFFGPGTRLTVL.

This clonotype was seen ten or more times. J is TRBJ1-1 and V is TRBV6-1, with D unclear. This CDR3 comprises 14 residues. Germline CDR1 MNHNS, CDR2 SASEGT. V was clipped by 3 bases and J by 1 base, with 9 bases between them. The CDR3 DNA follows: TGTGCCAGCAGTGAGTATGGCTCGAACACTGAAGCTTTCTTT. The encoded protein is CASSEYGSNTEAFF.

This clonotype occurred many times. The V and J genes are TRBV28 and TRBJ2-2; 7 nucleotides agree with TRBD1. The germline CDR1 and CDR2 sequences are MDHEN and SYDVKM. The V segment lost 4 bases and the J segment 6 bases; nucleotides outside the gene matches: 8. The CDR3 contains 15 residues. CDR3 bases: TGTGCCAGCAGTTCGGGACAGAGTTTGCCCGGGGAGCTGTTTTTT. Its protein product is CASSSGQSLPGELFF.

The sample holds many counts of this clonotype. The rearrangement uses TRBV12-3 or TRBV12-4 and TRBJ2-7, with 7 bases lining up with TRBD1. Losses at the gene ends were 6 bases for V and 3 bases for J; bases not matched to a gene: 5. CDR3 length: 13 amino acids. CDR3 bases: TGTGCCAGCAGCTTGACAGGGTTCTACGAGCAGTACTTC. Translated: CASSLTGFYEQYF.

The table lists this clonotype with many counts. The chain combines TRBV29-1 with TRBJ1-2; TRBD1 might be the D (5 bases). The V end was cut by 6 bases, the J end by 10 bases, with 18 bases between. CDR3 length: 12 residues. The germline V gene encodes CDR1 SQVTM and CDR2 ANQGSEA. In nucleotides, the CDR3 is TGCAGCGTCACGAAGACAGCCGTGGACTACACCTTC. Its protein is CSVTKTAVDYTF. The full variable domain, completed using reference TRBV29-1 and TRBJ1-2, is SAVISQKPSRDICQRGTSLTIQCQVDSQVTMMFWYRQQPGQSLTLIATANQGSEATYESGFVIDKFPISRPNLTFSTLTVSNMSPEDSSIYLCSVTKTAVDYTFGSGTRLTVV.

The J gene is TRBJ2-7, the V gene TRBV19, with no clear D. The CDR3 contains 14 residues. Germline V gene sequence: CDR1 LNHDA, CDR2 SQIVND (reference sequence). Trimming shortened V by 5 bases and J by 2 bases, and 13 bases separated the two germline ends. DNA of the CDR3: TGTGCCAGTAGTTTCCTGGACCCCACCTACGAGCAGTACTTC. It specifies CASSFLDPTYEQYF.

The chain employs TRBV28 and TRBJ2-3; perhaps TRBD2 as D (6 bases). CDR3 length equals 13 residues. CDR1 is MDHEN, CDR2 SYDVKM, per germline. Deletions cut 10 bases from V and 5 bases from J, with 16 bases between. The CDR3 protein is CATVTGDLDTQYF. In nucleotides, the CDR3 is TGTGCCACCGTCACGGGGGATCTAGATACGCAGTATTTT.

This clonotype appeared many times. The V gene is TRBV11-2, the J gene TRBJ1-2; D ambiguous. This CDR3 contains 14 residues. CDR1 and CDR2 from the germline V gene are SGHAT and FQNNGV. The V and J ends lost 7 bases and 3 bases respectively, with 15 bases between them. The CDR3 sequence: CASISSSGDYGYTF. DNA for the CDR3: TGTGCCAGCATCTCGTCCTCCGGAGACTATGGCTACACCTTC.

The CDR3 nucleotides read TGTGCCAGCACCGGGACTAGCGGTTACAATGAGCAGTTCTTC. This translates into CASTGTSGYNEQFF. The genes are TRBV2 and TRBJ2-1; 11 nucleotides align to TRBD2. V dropped 7 bases and J dropped 4; count of bases not matched to a gene: 3. Germline values: CDR1 SNHLY, CDR2 FYNNEI. The CDR3 is 14 residues long.

The CDR3 region is CSAQDLAGRYEQYF. Here the CDR3 DNA reads TGCAGTGCCCAGGATTTAGCGGGCCGCTACGAGCAGTACTTC. This chain uses TRBV20-1 with TRBJ2-7; 7 positions match TRBD2. CDR3 length equals 14 residues. Germline V CDR1 and CDR2: DFQATT, SNEGSKA (reference sequence). Losses at the gene ends were 6 bases for V and 3 bases for J; bases not matched to a gene: 11.

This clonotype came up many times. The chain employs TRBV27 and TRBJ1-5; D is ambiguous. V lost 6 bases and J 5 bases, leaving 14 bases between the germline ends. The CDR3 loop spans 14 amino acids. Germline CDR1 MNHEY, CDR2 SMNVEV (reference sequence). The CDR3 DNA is TGTGCCAGCAGATTAGACCAGGCCCATCAGCCCCAGCATTTT. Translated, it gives CASRLDQAHQPQHF.

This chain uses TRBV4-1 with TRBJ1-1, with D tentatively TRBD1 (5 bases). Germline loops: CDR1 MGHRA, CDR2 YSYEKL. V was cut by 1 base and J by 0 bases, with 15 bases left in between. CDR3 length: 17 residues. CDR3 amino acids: CASSQGPLRGLNTEAFF. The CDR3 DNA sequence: TGCGCCAGCAGCCAAGGTCCCCTTCGGGGGTTGAACACTGAAGCTTTCTTT.

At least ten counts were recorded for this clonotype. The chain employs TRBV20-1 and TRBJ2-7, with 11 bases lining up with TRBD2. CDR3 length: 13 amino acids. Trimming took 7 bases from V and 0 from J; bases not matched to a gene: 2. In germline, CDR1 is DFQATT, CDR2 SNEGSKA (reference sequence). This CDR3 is CSGTSGFSYEQYF. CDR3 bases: TGCAGTGGGACTAGCGGGTTCTCCTACGAGCAGTACTTC.

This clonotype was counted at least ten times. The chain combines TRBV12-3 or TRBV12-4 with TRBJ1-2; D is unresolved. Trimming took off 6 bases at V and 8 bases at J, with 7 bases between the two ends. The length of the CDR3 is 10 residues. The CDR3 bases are TGTGCCAGCAGCGATAGGGGCTACACCTTC. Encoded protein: CASSDRGYTF.

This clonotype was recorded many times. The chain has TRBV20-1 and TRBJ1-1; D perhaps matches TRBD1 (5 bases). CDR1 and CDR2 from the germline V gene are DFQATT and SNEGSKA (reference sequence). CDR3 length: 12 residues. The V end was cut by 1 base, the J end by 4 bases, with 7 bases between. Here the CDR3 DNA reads TGCAGTGCTAGAGCAGGGAGCACTGAAGCTTTCTTT. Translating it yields CSARAGSTEAFF.

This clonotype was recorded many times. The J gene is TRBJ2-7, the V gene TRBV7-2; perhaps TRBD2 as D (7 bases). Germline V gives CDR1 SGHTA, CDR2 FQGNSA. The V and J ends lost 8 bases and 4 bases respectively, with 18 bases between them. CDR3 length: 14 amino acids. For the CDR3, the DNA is TGTGCCAGCCTTAGAGGCGGGGGCCGATACGAGCAGTACTTC. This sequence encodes CASLRGGGRYEQYF.

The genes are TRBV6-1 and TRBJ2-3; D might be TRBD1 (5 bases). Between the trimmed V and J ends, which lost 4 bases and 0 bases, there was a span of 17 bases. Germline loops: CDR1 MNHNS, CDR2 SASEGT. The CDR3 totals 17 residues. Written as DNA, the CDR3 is TGTGCCAGCAGTGCCTTGAAGAGGACACTAAGCACAGATACGCAGTATTTT. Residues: CASSALKRTLSTDTQYF.

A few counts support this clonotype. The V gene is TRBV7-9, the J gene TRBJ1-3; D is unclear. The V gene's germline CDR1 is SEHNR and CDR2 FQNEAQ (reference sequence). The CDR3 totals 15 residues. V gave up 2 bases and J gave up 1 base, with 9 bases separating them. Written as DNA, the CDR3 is TGTGCCAGCAGCTTACCCCAAGATTCTGGAAACACCATATATTTT. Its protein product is CASSLPQDSGNTIYF.

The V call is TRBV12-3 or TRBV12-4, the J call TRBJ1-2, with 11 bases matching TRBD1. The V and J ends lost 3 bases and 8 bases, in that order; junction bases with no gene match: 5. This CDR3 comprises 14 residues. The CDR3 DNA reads TGTGCCAGCAGTTTCGGACAGGGGGCCGGGGGCTACACCTTC. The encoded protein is CASSFGQGAGGYTF.

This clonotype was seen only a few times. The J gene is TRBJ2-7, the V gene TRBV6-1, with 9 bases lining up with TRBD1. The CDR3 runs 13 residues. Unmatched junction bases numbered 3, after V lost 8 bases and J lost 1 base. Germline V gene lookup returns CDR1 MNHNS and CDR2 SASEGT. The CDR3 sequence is CASGGQGSYEQYF. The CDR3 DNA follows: TGTGCCAGCGGAGGACAGGGGTCCTACGAGCAGTACTTC.

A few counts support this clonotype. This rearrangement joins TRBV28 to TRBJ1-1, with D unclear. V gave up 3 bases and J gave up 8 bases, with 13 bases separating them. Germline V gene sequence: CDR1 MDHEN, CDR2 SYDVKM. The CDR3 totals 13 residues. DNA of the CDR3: TGTGCCAGCAGTTTCCATGGAGGCCGAGAAGCTTTCTTT. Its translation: CASSFHGGREAFF. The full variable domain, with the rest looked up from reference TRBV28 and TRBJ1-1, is DVKVTQSSRYLVKRTGEKVFLECVQDMDHENMFWYRQDPGLGLRLIYFSYDVKMKEKGDIPEGYSVSREKKERFSLILESASTNQTSMYLCASSFHGGREAFFGQGTRLTVV.

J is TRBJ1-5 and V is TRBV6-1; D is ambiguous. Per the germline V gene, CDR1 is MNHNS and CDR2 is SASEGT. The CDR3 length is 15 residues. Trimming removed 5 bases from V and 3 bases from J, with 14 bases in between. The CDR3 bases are TGTGCCAGCAGTCCTCTGGGCGCAAACAATCAGCCCCAGCATTTT. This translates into CASSPLGANNQPQHF.

Here the CDR3 reads CASSSRYSVNTEAFF. DNA for the CDR3: TGCGCCAGCAGCTCTAGGTACTCCGTTAACACTGAAGCTTTCTTT. The genes are TRBV4-1 and TRBJ1-1; D is unclear. The CDR3 consists of 15 residues. V lost 5 bases to trimming and J lost 2 bases, with 15 bases between them. In germline, CDR1 is MGHRA, CDR2 YSYEKL.

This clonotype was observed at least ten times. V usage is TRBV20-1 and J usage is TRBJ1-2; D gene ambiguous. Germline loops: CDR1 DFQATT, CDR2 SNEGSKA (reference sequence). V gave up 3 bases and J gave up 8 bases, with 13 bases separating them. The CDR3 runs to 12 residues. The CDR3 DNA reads TGCAGTGCTAGGGGCGCGGTCGGAGGCTACACCTTC. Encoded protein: CSARGAVGGYTF.

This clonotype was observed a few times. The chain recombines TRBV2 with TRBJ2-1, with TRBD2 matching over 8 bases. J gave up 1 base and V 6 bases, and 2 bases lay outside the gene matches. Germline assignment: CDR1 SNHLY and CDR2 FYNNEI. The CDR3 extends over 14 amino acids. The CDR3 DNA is TGTGCCAGCAGGCGGGAGGTTTCCTACAATGAGCAGTTCTTC. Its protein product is CASRREVSYNEQFF.

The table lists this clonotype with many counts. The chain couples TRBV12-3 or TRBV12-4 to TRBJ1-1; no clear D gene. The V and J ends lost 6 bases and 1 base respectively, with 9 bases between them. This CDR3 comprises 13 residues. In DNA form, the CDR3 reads TGTGCCAGCAGATACGACAAGAACACTGAAGCTTTCTTT. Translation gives CASRYDKNTEAFF.

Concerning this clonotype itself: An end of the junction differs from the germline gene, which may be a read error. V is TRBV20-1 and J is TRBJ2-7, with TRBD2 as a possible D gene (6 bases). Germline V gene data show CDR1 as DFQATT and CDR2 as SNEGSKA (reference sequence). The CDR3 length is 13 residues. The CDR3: CSVRREPLGEQYF. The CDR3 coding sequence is TGCAGTGTTAGACGGGAGCCCTTAGGGGAGCAGTACTTC.

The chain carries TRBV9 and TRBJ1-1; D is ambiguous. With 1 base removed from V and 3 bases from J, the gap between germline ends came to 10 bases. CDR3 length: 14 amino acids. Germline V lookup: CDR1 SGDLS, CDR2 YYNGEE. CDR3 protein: CASSVNWIDTEAFF. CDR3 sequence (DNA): TGTGCCAGCAGCGTAAATTGGATTGACACTGAAGCTTTCTTT.